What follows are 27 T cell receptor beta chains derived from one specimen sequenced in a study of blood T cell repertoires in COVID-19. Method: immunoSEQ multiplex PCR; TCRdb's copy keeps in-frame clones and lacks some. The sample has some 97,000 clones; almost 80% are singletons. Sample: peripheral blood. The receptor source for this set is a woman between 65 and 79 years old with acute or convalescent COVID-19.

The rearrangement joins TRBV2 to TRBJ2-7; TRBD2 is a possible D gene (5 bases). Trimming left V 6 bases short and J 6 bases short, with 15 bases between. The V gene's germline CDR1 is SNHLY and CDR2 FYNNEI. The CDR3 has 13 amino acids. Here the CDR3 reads CASRSPERGEQYF. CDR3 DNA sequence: TGTGCCAGCAGGTCCCCGGAACGGGGCGAGCAGTACTTC.

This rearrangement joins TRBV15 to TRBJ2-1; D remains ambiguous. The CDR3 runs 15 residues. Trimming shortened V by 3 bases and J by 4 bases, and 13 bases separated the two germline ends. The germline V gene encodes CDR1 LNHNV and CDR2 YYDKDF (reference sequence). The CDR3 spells CATSSPSPGYNEQFF. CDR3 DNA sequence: TGTGCCACCAGCAGTCCCAGTCCAGGTTACAATGAGCAGTTCTTC.

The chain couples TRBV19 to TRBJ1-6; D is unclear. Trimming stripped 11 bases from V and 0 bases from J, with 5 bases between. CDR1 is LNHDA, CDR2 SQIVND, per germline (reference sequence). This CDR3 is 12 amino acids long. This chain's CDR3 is CASSSYNSPLHF. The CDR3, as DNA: TGTGCCTCGAGCTCCTATAATTCACCCCTCCACTTT. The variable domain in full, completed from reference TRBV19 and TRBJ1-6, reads DGGITQSPKYLFRKEGQNVTLSCEQNLNHDAMYWYRQDPGQGLRLIYYSQIVNDFQKGDIAEGYSVSREKKESFPLTVTSAQKNPTAFYLCASSSYNSPLHFGNGTRLTVT.

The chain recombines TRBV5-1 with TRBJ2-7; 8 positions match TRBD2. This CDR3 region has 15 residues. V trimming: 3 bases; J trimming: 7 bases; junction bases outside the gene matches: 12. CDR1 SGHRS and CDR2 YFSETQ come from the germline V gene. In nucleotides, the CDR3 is TGCGCCAGCAGCTCGACACTAGCGGACCAGCGGGAGCAGTACTTC. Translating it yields CASSSTLADQREQYF. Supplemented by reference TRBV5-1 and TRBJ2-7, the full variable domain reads KAGVTQTPRYLIKTRGQQVTLSCSPISGHRSVSWYQQTPGQGLQFLFEYFSETQRNKGNFPGRFSGRQFSNSRSEMNVSTLELGDSALYLCASSSTLADQREQYFGPGTRLTVT.

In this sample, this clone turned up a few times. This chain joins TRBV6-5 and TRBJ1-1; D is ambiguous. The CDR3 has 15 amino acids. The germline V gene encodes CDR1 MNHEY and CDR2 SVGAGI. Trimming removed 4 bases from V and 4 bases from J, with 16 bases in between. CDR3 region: CASSWSGVESTEAFF. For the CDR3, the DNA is TGTGCCAGCAGTTGGTCAGGCGTAGAGTCCACTGAAGCTTTCTTT.

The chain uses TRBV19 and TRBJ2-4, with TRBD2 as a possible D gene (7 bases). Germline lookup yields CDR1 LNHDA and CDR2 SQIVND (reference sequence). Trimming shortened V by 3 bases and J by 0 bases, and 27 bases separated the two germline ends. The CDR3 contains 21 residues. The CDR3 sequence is CASSMIPGGGLSLIAKNIQYF. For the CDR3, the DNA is TGTGCCAGTAGTATGATCCCTGGGGGGGGCCTCTCGTTAATAGCCAAAAACATTCAGTACTTC.

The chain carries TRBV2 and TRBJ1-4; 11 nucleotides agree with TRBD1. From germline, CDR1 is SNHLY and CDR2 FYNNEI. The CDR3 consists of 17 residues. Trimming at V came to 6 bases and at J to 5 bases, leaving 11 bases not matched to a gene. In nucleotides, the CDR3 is TGTGCCAGCAGGGTCCCGGGACAGGGGGATTGGAATGAAAAACTGTTTTTT. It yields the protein CASRVPGQGDWNEKLFF.

Here the CDR3 DNA reads TGTGCCAGTAGTATAACGACCGGGACTCACTTTGATGGCTACACCTTC. Translated: CASSITTGTHFDGYTF. The chain employs TRBV19 and TRBJ1-2, with a possible D match to TRBD1 (5 bases). Trimming pared 2 bases from V and 6 bases from J, leaving 19 bases between. This CDR3 comprises 16 residues. Germline loops: CDR1 LNHDA, CDR2 SQIVND (reference sequence).

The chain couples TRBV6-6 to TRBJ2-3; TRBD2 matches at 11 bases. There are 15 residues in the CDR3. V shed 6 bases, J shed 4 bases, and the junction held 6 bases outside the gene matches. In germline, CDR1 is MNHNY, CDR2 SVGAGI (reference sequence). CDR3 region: CASRQLAGGPDTQYF. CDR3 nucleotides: TGTGCCAGCAGACAGCTAGCGGGGGGCCCAGATACGCAGTATTTT.

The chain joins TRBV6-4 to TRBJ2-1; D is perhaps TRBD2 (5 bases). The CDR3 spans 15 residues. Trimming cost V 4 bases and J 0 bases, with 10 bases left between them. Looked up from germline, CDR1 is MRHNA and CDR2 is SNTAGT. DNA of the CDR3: TGTGCCAGCAGTGGGACGGGGAGCTCCTACAATGAGCAGTTCTTC. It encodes CASSGTGSSYNEQFF.

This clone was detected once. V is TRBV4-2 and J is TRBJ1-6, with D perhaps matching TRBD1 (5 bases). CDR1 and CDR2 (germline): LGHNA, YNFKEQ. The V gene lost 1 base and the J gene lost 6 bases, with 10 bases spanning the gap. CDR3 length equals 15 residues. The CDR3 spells CASSQGGVTNSPLHF. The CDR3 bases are TGTGCCAGCAGCCAAGGGGGCGTCACTAATTCACCCCTCCACTTT.

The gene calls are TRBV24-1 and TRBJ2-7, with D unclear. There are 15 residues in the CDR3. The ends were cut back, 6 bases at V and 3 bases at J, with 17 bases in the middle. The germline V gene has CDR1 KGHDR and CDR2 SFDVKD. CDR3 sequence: CATSIPCVDFYEQYF. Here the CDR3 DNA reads TGTGCCACCAGTATCCCCTGTGTAGACTTCTACGAGCAGTACTTC.

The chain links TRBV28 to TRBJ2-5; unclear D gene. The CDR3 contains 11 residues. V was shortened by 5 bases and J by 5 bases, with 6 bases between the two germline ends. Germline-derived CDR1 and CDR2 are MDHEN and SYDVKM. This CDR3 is CASSLPETQYF. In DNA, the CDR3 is TGTGCCAGCAGTCTCCCGGAGACCCAGTACTTC.

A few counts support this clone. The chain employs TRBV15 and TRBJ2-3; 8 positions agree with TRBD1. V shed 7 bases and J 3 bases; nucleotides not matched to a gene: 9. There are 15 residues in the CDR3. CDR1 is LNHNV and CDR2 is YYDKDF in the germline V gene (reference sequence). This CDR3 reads CATTAGQGKTDTQYF. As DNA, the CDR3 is TGTGCCACCACCGCCGGACAGGGAAAGACAGATACGCAGTATTTT.

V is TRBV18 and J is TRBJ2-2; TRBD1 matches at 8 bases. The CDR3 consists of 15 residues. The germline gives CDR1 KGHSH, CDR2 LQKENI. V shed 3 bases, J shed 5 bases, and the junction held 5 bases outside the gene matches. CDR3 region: CASSPDRGNTGELFF. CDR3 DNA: TGTGCCAGCTCACCCGACAGGGGAAATACCGGGGAGCTGTTTTTT.

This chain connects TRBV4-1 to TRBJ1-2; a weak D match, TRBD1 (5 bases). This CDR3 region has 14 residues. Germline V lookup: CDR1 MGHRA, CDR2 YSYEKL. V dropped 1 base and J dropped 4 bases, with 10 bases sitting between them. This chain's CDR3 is CASSQAQGSYGYTF. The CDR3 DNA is TGCGCCAGCAGCCAAGCTCAGGGCAGCTATGGCTACACCTTC.

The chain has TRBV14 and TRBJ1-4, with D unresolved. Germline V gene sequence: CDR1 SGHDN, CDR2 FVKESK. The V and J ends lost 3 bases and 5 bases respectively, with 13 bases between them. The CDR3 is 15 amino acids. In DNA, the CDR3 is TGTGCCAGCAGCCATCGATTGGGCGGGAATGAAAAACTGTTTTTT. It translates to CASSHRLGGNEKLFF.

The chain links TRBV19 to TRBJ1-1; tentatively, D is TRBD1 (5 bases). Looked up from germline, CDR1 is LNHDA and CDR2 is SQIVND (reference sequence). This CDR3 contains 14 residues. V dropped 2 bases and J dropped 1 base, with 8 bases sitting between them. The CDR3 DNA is TGTGCCAGTAGTATACAGGGTCGGAACACTGAAGCTTTCTTT. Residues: CASSIQGRNTEAFF.

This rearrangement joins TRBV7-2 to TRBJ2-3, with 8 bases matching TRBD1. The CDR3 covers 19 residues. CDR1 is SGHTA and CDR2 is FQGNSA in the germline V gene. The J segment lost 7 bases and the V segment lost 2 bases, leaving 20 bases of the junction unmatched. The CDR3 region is CASSLTPPLQGAGQNTQYF. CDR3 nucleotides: TGTGCCAGCAGCTTAACCCCCCCTCTCCAGGGGGCTGGGCAAAATACGCAGTATTTT.

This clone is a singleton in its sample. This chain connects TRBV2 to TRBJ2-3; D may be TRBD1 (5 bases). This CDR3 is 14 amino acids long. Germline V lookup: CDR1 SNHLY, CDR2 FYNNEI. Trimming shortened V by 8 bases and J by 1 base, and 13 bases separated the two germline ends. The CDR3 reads CASLGFRGTDTQYF. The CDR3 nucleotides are TGTGCCAGCTTGGGGTTCAGGGGCACAGATACGCAGTATTTT.

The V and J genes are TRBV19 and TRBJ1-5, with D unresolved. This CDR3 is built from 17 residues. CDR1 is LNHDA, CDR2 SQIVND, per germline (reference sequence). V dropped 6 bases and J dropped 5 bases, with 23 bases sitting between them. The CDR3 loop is CASRHAPSWERDQPQHF. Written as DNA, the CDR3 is TGTGCCAGTAGACACGCCCCGTCCTGGGAGAGGGATCAGCCCCAGCATTTT.

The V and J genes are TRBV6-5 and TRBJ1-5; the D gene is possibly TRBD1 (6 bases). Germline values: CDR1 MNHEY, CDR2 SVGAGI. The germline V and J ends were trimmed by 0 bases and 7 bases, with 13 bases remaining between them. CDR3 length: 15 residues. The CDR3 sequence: CASSYSATGHQPQHF. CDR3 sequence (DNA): TGTGCCAGCAGTTACTCCGCGACAGGCCACCAGCCCCAGCATTTT.

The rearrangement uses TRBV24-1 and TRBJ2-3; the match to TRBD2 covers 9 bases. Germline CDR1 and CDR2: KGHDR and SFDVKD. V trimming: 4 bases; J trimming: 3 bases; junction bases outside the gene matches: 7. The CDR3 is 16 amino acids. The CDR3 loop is CATSEGSGGGTDTQYF. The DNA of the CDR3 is TGTGCCACCAGTGAGGGTAGCGGGGGTGGAACAGATACGCAGTATTTT.

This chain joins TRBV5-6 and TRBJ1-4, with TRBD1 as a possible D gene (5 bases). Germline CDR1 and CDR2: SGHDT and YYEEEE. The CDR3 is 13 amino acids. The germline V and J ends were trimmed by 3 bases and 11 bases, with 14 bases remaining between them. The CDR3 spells CASSWQGPGKLFF. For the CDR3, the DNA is TGTGCCAGCAGCTGGCAGGGCCCCGGTAAACTGTTTTTT.

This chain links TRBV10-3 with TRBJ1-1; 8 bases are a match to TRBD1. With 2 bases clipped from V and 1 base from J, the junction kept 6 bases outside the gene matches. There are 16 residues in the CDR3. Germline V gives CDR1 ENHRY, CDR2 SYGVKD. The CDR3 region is CAISEGQGYWNTEAFF. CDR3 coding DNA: TGTGCCATCAGTGAGGGACAGGGTTACTGGAACACTGAAGCTTTCTTT.

The CDR3 reads CASSIARRVSYEQYF. DNA for the CDR3: TGTGCCAGTAGTATCGCCAGGAGGGTATCATACGAGCAGTACTTC. The rearrangement uses TRBV19 and TRBJ2-7; a weak D match, TRBD2 (6 bases). This CDR3 has 15 residues. Germline values: CDR1 LNHDA, CDR2 SQIVND (reference sequence). Trimming cost V 3 bases and J 4 bases, with 16 bases left between them.

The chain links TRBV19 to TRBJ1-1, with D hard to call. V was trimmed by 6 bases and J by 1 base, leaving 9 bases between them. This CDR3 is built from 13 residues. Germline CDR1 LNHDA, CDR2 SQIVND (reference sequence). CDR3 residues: CASSYSQNTEAFF. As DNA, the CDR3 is TGTGCCAGTAGCTACTCGCAGAACACTGAAGCTTTCTTT.